This is a list of T cell receptor beta chains from one sample in a study of shared clonotypes between healthy human individuals. Profiled with immunoSEQ multiplex PCR; TCRdb holds only in-frame clones, not every one. The sample includes millions of clones, more than 90% of them seen just once. Sequencing input: naive CD4+ T cells sorted from blood. These receptors all stem from a man between 18 and 35 years old in good health. The CDR3 runs from the conserved cysteine through the conserved F or W. The D gene is left open where the match is weak. Rows may omit the clone size; those that give it use once, few, many or a size class.

. | TRBJ2-7 | TRBV6-6 | . | TGTGCCAGCACTTTACGTCGCTCCTACGAGCAGTACTTC | CASTLRRSYEQYF
. | TRBJ1-2 | TRBV4-2 | . | TGTGCCAGCAGCCAAGATAAGACAAGCCATGGCTACACCTTC | CASSQDKTSHGYTF
. | TRBJ1-4 | TRBV7-2 | . | TGTGCCAGCAGCTTGCCCCGGCAGGACCTATCAACTAATGAAAAACTGTTTTTT | CASSLPRQDLSTNEKLFF
. | TRBJ2-3 | TRBV4-3 | . | TGCGCCAGCAGCCGGCAGGGAATGGATACGCAGTATTTT | CASSRQGMDTQYF
TRBD1 | TRBJ1-1 | TRBV30 | . | TGTGCCTGGATCAGGACAGGGGGCATGTCTGAAGCTTTCTTT | CAWIRTGGMSEAFF
TRBD1 | TRBJ1-2 | TRBV7-8 | . | TGTGCCAGCACCGTTTCCTTGACAGGGCCCTATGGCTACACCTTC | CASTVSLTGPYGYTF
. | TRBJ1-2 | TRBV5-4 | . | TGTGCCAGCAGCTTGGTACAGCAGCCCGGCTACACCTTC | CASSLVQQPGYTF
TRBD1 | TRBJ1-5 | TRBV4-1 | few | TGCGCCAGCAGCTCGAGTGGACAGGGCAATCAGCCCCAGCATTTT | CASSSSGQGNQPQHF
. | TRBJ2-1 | TRBV19 | . | TGTGCCAGTACCCCCGGGAGCTCCTACAATGAGCAGTTCTTC | CASTPGSSYNEQFF
. | TRBJ2-5 | TRBV11-3 | . | TGTGCCAGCAGCTTCCACGGGGCAGAGACCCAGTACTTC | CASSFHGAETQYF
. | TRBJ2-2 | TRBV7-2 | . | TGTGCCAGCAGCTCGGTAGCGGTTTCGAACACCGGGGAGCTGTTTTTT | CASSSVAVSNTGELFF
. | TRBJ1-2 | TRBV6-6 | . | TGTGCCAGCAGTTACTCCCGGAACTCTTTCTATGGCTACACCTTC | CASSYSRNSFYGYTF
. | TRBJ1-5 | TRBV9 | . | TGTGCCAGCAGTTCTGACCAGAGCAATCAGCCCCAGCATTTT | CASSSDQSNQPQHF
. | TRBJ2-1 | TRBV11-2 | . | TGTGCCAGCAGCTCCGCACTAGGCGATGAGCAGTTCTTC | CASSSALGDEQFF
. | TRBJ2-2 | TRBV2 | . | TGTGCCAGCACTTTTTTTGTCACCGGGGAGCTGTTTTTT | CASTFFVTGELFF
. | TRBJ1-2 | TRBV11-2 | . | TGTGCCAGCAGCTTTCCCCCGGGACGTGGGAGGGAACACAACTATGGCTACACCTTC | CASSFPPGRGREHNYGYTF